This T cell receptor beta chain was recorded in a study of identical twins. TCRdb re-called the 5' RACE reads with MiXCR, one entry per CDR3 protein. The sample lists approximately 490,000 distinct CDR3 sequences, 20% to 25% occurring once. The germline V gene encodes CDR1 SGDLS and CDR2 YYNGEE. This CDR3 has 19 residues. Trimming stripped 4 bases from V and 0 bases from J, with 25 bases between. The sample was also reused in another study, on yellow fever vaccine responses in identical twins.

J is TRBJ1-2 and V is TRBV9; D is undetermined. Sample: CD4+ T cells sorted from blood. This clonotype was sampled from a woman in her late teens or twenties in good health. The CDR3 coding sequence is TGTGCCAGCAGCCCTGGGTCGAGGCCGGAACCAAATGCTAACTATGGCTACACCTTC. This sequence encodes CASSPGSRPEPNANYGYTF.